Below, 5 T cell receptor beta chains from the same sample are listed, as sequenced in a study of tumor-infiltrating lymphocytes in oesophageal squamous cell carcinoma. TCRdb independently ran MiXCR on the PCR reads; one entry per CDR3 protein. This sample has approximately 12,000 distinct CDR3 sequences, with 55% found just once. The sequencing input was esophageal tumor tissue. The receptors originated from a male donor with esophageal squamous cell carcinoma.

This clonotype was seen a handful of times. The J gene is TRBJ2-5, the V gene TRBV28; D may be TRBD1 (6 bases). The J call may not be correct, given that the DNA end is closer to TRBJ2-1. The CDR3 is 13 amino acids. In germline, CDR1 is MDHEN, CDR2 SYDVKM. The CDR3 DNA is TGTGCCAGCAGTTCACAGGGTTACAATGAGCAGTTCTTC. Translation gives CASSSQGYNEQFF.

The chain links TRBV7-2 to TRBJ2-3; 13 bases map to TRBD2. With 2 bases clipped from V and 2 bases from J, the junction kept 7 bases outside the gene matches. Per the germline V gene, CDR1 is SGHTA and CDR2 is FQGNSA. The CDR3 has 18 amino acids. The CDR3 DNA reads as TGTGCCAGCAGCTTACTACTAGCGGGAGGGGGGAACACAGATACGCAGTATTTT. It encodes CASSLLLAGGGNTDTQYF. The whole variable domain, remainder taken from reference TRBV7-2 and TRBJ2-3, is GAGVSQSPSNKVTEKGKDVELRCDPISGHTALYWYRQSLGQGLEFLIYFQGNSAPDKSGLPSDRFSAERTGGSVSTLTIQRTQQEDSAVYLCASSLLLAGGGNTDTQYFGPGTRLTVL.

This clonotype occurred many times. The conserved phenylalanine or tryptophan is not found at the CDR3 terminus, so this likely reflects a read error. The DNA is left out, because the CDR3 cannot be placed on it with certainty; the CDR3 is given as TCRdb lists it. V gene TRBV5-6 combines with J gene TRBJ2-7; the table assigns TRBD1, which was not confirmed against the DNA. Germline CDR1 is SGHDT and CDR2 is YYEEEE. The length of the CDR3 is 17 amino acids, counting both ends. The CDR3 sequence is CASRLGQGRDYGYTFGS.

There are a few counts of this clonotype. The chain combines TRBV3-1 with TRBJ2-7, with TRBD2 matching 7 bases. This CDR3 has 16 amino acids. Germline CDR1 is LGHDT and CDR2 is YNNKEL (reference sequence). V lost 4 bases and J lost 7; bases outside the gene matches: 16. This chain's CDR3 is CASSRTTSVSYNEQYF. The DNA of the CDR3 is TGTGCCAGCAGCCGAACAACTAGCGTTTCCTACAATGAGCAGTACTTC.

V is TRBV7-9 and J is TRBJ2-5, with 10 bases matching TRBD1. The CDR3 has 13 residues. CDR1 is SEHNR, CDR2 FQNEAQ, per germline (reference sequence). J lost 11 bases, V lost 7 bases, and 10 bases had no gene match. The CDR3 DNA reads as TGTGCCAGCATCTCGACAGGGGGCAATGAGCAGTACTTC. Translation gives CASISTGGNEQYF.